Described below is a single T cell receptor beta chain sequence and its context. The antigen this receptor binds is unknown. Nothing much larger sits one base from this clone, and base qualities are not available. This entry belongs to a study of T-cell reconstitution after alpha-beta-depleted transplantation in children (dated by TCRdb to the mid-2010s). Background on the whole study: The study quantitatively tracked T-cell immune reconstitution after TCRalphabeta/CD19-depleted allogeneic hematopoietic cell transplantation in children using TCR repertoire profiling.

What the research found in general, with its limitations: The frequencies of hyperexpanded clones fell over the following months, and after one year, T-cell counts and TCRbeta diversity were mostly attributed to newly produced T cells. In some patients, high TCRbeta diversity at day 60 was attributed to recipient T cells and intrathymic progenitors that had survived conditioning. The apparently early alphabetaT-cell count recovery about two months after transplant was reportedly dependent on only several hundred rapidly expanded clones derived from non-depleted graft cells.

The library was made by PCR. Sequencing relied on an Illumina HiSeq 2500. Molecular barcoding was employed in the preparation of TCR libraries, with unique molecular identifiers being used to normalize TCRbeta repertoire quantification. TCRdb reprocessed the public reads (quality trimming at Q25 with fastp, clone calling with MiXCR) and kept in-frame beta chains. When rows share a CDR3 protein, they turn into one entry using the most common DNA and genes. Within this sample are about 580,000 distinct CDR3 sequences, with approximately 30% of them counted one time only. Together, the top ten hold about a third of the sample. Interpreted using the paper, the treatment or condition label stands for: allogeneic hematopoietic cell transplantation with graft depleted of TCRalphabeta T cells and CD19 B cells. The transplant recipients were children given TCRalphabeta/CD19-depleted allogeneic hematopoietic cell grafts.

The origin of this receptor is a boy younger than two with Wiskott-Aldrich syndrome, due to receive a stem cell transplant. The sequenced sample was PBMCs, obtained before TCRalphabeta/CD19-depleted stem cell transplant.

The CDR3 region: CASSGFGGDMTYNEQFF. DNA sequence: TGTGCCAGCAGTGGATTCGGGGGAGATATGACCTACAATGAGCAGTTCTTC. The V gene is TRBV28 and the J gene is TRBJ2-1; a weak D assignment points to TRBD2 (6 bases agree). According to the germline V gene, CDR1 reads MDHEN and CDR2 reads SYDVKM. From the cysteine through the phenylalanine, the CDR3 covers 17 amino acids. Only the CDR3 portion is preserved as DNA: 51 bases, with reading frame beginning at the first base. V sheds 5 bases and J sheds 2 bases, leaving 19 bases between their ends.